The 15 T cell receptor beta chains given below trace back to one sample, sequenced in a study of cytomegalovirus exposure and HLA in healthy donors. PCR involved 60 Vbeta and 13 Jbeta primers. The table came from immunoSEQ multiplex PCR; TCRdb's copy has only in-frame clones and leaves some out. There are around 130,000 clones in the sample; roughly 88% occur only once, and 2.5% to 3% lies in the top ten. Source material: PBMCs. The origin of the receptors is a woman younger than 35 in good health and CMV-seropositive.

The chain employs TRBV21-1 and TRBJ2-3; TRBD1, the table's D call, lacks a check against the DNA. TRBV21-1 is an annotated pseudogene. This CDR3 region has 15 residues. DNA for the CDR3: TGTGCCAGCAGCAAAGGGACAGAGTACACAGATACGCAGTATTTT. This sequence encodes CASSKGTEYTDTQYF.

The chain couples TRBV6-6 to TRBJ1-1; 7 bases are shared with TRBD1. V was pared by 6 bases and J by 4 bases, with 14 bases of the junction left unmatched. The CDR3 runs 16 residues. Per germline, CDR1 MNHNY and CDR2 SVGAGI (reference sequence). The DNA of the CDR3 is TGTGCCAGCAGGCCGGGACAGACCGGCGGGGTCACTGAAGCTTTCTTT. Its protein is CASRPGQTGGVTEAFF.

This chain uses TRBV5-1 with TRBJ2-2, with 8 bases aligning to TRBD2. Germline values: CDR1 SGHRS, CDR2 YFSETQ. V shed 3 bases, J shed 2 bases, and the junction held 6 bases outside the gene matches. This CDR3 contains 16 residues. The DNA of the CDR3 is TGCGCCAGCAGCTCGGGGGGGACCTCCAACACCGGGGAGCTGTTTTTT. It specifies CASSSGGTSNTGELFF.

J is TRBJ1-1 and V is TRBV5-1, with 8 bases lining up with TRBD1. The CDR3 has 13 residues. CDR1 and CDR2 from the germline V gene are SGHRS and YFSETQ. The V and J ends lost 6 bases and 9 bases, in that order; junction bases with no gene match: 10. This CDR3 is CASKSGGDLQAFF. The CDR3 DNA sequence: TGCGCCAGCAAATCAGGGGGCGATTTACAAGCTTTCTTT.

This clone occurred once. A junction boundary mismatches the germline segment, possibly from a read error. This chain uses TRBV28 with TRBJ2-7, with 10 positions matching TRBD1. The CDR3 has 14 amino acids. Germline assignment: CDR1 MDHEN and CDR2 SYDVKM. The CDR3 sequence: CASRGDRGLFEQHF. CDR3 coding DNA: TGTGCCAGCAGGGGGGACAGGGGTTTGTTCGAGCAGCACTTC.

This chain links TRBV5-4 with TRBJ2-3; the match to TRBD2 covers 9 bases. The junction had 3 bases not matched to a gene; V was cut back by 2 bases and J by 2 bases. The CDR3 covers 15 residues. Germline V gene data show CDR1 as SGHNT and CDR2 as YYREEE (reference sequence). This chain's CDR3 is CASSLAGGFTDTQYF. The DNA of the CDR3 is TGTGCCAGCAGCTTAGCGGGGGGCTTCACAGATACGCAGTATTTT.

The chain is built from TRBV6-5 and TRBJ1-6; D gene uncertain. Germline CDR1 is MNHEY and CDR2 is SVGAGI. The V gene lost 6 bases and the J gene lost 6 bases, with 6 bases spanning the gap. This CDR3 has 12 amino acids. In DNA form, the CDR3 reads TGTGCCAGCAGCCGCGCTAATTCACCCCTCCACTTT. Amino acids: CASSRANSPLHF.

This chain joins TRBV2 and TRBJ2-5; 8 bases align to TRBD2. V shed 2 bases and J 5 bases; nucleotides not matched to a gene: 10. The CDR3 runs 16 residues. Germline CDR1 and CDR2: SNHLY and FYNNEI. The CDR3 sequence: CASSETGAGAWETQYF. The CDR3 DNA is TGTGCCAGCAGTGAAACAGGAGCGGGGGCGTGGGAGACCCAGTACTTC.

The chain joins TRBV12-5 to TRBJ2-4, with D tentatively TRBD2 (7 bases). The CDR3 has 14 amino acids. Germline V CDR1 and CDR2: LGHNT, FRNRAP. V was trimmed by 3 bases and J by 9 bases, leaving 15 bases between them. The chain's CDR3 is CASGLGGASGIQYF. DNA of the CDR3: TGTGCTAGTGGTTTAGGGGGGGCGTCGGGCATTCAGTACTTC.

V is TRBV6-5 and J is TRBJ1-3; D gene ambiguous. Germline lookup yields CDR1 MNHEY and CDR2 SVGAGI. The CDR3 sequence is 14 residues long. V dropped 5 bases and J dropped 2 bases, with 10 bases sitting between them. The CDR3 nucleotides are TGTGCCAGCAGTACCCCCGGGGCTGGAAACACCATATATTTT. Protein sequence: CASSTPGAGNTIYF.

The rearrangement uses TRBV13 and TRBJ2-3, with D perhaps TRBD2 (6 bases). Germline-derived CDR1 and CDR2 are PRHDT and FYEKMQ (reference sequence). V gave up 3 bases and J gave up 0 bases, with 7 bases separating them. This CDR3 is built from 14 residues. Here the CDR3 DNA reads TGTGCCAGCAGCTTTGGGGGGAGCACAGATACGCAGTATTTT. Its translation is CASSFGGSTDTQYF.

This clone has more than one count but fewer than ten. Other DNA sequences within the sample encode an identical CDR3. This chain uses TRBV5-1 with TRBJ2-1, with 11 nucleotides matching TRBD1. The CDR3 totals 19 residues. J gave up 0 bases and V 0 bases, and 8 bases lay outside the gene matches. Germline V gene data show CDR1 as SGHRS and CDR2 as YFSETQ. CDR3 residues: CASSLDWTGGFSSYNEQFF. The CDR3 nucleotides read TGCGCCAGCAGCTTGGATTGGACAGGGGGCTTCAGCTCCTACAATGAGCAGTTCTTC.

This chain uses TRBV6-1 with TRBJ2-2; D remains unclear. From germline, CDR1 is MNHNS and CDR2 SASEGT. V was cut by 2 bases and J by 0 bases, with 7 bases left in between. This CDR3 contains 15 residues. This CDR3 is CASSERDANTGELFF. CDR3 sequence (DNA): TGTGCCAGCAGTGAACGAGATGCGAACACCGGGGAGCTGTTTTTT.

The V call is TRBV28, the J call TRBJ2-3, with 11 bases that match TRBD1. Germline V lookup: CDR1 MDHEN, CDR2 SYDVKM. The CDR3 spans 15 residues. After removal of 5 bases from V and 4 bases from J, the junction contained 5 bases not matched to a gene. The CDR3 loop is CASSLGQGAADTQYF. The DNA of the CDR3 is TGTGCCAGCAGTCTCGGACAGGGGGCGGCAGATACGCAGTATTTT.

The rearrangement links TRBV6-5 to TRBJ2-5, with 10 nucleotides matching TRBD1. V lost 3 bases, J lost 3 bases, and 4 bases stayed unmatched. This CDR3 is built from 15 residues. Germline-derived CDR1 and CDR2 are MNHEY and SVGAGI. CDR3 sequence reads: CASSYPGQGEETQYF. CDR3 nucleotides: TGTGCCAGCAGTTATCCCGGACAGGGGGAAGAGACCCAGTACTTC.